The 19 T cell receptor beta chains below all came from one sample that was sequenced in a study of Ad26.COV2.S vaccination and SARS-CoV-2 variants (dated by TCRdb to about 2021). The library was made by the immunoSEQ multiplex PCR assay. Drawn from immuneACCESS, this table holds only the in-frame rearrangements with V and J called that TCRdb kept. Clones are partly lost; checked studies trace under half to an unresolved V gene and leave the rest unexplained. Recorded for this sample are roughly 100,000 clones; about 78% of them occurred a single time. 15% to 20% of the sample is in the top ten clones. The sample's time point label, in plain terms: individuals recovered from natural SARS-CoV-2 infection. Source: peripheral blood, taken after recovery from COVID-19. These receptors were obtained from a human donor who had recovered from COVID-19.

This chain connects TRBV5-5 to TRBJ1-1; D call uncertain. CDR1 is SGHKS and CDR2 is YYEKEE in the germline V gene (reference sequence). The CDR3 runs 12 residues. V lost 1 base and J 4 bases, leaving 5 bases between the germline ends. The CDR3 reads CASSLMPTEAFF. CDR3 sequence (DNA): TGTGCCAGCAGCTTGATGCCCACTGAAGCTTTCTTT.

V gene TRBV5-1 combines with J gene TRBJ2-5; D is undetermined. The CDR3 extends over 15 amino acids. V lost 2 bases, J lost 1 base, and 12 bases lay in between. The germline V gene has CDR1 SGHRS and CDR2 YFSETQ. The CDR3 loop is CASSFQDFPQETQYF. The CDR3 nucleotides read TGCGCCAGCAGCTTCCAGGATTTTCCCCAAGAGACCCAGTACTTC.

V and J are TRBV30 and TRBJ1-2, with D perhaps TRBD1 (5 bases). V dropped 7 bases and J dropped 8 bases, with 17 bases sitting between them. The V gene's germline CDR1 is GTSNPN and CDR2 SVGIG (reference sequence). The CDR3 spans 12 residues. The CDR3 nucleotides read TGTGCCTTCGCTCGGGGCGCCTTAGGCTACACCTTC. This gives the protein CAFARGALGYTF.

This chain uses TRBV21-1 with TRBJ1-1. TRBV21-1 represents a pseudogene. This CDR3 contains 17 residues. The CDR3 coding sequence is TGTGCCAGCAGCAAAGAGCGGAAGGGGGGGGCGAACACTGAAGCTTTCTTT. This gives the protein CASSKERKGGANTEAFF.

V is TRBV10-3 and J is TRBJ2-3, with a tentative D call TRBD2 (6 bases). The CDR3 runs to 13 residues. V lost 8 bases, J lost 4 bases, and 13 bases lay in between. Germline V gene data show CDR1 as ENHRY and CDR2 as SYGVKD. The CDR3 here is CAIGGLGADTQYF. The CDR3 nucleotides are TGTGCCATCGGAGGGCTAGGAGCAGATACGCAGTATTTT.

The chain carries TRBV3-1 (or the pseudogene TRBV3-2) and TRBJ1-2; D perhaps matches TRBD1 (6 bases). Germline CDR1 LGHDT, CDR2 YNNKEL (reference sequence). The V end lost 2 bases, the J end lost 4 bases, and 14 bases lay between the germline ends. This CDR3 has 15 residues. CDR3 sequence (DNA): TGTGCCAGCAGCCAATTGGGGGCAAGGGGCTATGGCTACACCTTC. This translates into CASSQLGARGYGYTF.

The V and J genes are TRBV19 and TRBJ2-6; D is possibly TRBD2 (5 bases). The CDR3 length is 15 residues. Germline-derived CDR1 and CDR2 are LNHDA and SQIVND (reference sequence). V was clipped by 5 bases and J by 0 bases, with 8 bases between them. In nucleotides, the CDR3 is TGTGCCAGTAGTTCCCGGGGCTCTGGGGCCAACGTCCTGACTTTC. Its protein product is CASSSRGSGANVLTF.

The CDR3 spells CASSLQGGAGGPGHTQYF. In DNA form, the CDR3 reads TGTGCCAGCTCTCTCCAGGGAGGTGCGGGGGGCCCAGGTCATACGCAGTATTTT. The chain joins TRBV9 to TRBJ2-3, with 8 nucleotides matching TRBD2. This CDR3 spans 18 amino acids. CDR1 is SGDLS, CDR2 YYNGEE, per germline. The V segment lost 7 bases and the J segment 7 bases; nucleotides outside the gene matches: 23.

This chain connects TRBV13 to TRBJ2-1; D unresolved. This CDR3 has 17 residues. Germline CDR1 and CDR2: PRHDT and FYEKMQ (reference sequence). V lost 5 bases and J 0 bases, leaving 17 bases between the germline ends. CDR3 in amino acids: CASSPFVGSSSYNEQFF. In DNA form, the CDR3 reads TGTGCCAGCAGCCCCTTTGTGGGATCCAGCTCCTACAATGAGCAGTTCTTC.

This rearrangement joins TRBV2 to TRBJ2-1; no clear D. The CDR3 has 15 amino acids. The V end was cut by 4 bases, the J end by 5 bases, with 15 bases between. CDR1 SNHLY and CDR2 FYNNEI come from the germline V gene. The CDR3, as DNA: TGTGCCAGCAGTGTAGATGGGTGGGTTCACAATGAGCAGTTCTTC. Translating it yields CASSVDGWVHNEQFF.

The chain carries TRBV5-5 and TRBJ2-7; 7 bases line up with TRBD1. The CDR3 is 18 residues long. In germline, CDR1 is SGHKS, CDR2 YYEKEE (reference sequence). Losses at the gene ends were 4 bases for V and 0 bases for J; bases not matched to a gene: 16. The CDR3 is CASSPRTMRAGGSYEQYF. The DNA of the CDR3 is TGTGCCAGCAGCCCAAGAACCATGAGGGCAGGGGGCTCCTACGAGCAGTACTTC.

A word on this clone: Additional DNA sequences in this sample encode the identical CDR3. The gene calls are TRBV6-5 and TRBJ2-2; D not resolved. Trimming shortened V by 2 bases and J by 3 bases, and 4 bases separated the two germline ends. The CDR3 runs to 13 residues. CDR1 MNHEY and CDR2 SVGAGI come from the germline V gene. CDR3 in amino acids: CASSYIDTGELFF. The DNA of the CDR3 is TGTGCCAGCAGTTACATAGACACCGGGGAGCTGTTTTTT.

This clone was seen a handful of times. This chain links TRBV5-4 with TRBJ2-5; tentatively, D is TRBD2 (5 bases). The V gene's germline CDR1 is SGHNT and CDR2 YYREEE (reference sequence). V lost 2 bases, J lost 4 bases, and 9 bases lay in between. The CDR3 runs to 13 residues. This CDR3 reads CASSFFGVETQYF. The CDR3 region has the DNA TGTGCCAGCAGCTTTTTCGGGGTAGAGACCCAGTACTTC.

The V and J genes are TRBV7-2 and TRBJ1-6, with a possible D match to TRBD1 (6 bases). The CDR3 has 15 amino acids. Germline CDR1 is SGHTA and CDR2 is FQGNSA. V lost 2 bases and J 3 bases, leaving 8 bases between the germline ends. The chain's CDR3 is CASSLQGNYNSPLHF. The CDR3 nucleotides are TGTGCCAGCAGCTTACAGGGGAACTATAATTCACCCCTCCACTTT. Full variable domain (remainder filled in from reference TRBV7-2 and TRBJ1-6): GAGVSQSPSNKVTEKGKDVELRCDPISGHTALYWYRQSLGQGLEFLIYFQGNSAPDKSGLPSDRFSAERTGGSVSTLTIQRTQQEDSAVYLCASSLQGNYNSPLHFGNGTRLTVT.

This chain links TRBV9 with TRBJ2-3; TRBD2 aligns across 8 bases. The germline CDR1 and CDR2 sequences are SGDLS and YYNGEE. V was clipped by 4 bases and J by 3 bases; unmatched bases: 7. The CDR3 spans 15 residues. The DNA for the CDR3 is TGTGCCAGCAGCCCCAAAGGGACTAGTACAGATACGCAGTATTTT. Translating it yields CASSPKGTSTDTQYF.

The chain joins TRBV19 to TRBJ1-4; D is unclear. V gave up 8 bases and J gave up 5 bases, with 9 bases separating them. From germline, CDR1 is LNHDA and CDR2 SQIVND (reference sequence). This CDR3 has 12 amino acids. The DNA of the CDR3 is TGTGCCAGTGGGTCACTAAATGAAAAACTGTTTTTT. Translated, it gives CASGSLNEKLFF. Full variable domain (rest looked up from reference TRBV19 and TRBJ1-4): DGGITQSPKYLFRKEGQNVTLSCEQNLNHDAMYWYRQDPGQGLRLIYYSQIVNDFQKGDIAEGYSVSREKKESFPLTVTSAQKNPTAFYLCASGSLNEKLFFGSGTQLSVL.

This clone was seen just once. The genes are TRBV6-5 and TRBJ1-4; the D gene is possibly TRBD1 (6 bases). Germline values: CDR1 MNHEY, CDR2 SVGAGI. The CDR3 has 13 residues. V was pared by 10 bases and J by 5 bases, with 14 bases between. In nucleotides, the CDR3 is TGTGCCACCGCGGACAGACGGAATGAAAAACTGTTTTTT. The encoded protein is CATADRRNEKLFF.

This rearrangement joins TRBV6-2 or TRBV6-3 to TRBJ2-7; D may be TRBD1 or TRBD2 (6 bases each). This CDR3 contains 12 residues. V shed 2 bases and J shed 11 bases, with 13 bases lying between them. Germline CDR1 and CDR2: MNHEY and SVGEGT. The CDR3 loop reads CASSYSAGEEYF. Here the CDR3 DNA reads TGTGCCAGCAGTTACAGTGCAGGGGAGGAGTACTTC.

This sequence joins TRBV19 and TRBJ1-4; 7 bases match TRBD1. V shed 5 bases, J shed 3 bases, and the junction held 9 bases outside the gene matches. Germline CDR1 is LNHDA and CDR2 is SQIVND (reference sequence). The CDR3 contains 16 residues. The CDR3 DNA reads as TGTGCCAGTAGTCTCTCCCCGGGACAGTCTAATGAAAAACTGTTTTTT. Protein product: CASSLSPGQSNEKLFF.